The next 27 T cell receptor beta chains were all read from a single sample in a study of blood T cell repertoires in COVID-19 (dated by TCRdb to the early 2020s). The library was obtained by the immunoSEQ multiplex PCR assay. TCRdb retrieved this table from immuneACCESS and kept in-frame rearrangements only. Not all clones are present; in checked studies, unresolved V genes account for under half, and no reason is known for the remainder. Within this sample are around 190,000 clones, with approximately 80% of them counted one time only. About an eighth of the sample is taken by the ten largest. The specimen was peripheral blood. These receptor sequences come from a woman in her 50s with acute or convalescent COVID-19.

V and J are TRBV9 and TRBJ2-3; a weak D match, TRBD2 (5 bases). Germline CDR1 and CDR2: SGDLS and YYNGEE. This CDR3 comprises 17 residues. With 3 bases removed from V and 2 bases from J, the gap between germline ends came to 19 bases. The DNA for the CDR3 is TGTGCCAGCAGCGAGGAGAGAGGTCTAGCAGTCACAGATACGCAGTATTTT. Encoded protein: CASSEERGLAVTDTQYF.

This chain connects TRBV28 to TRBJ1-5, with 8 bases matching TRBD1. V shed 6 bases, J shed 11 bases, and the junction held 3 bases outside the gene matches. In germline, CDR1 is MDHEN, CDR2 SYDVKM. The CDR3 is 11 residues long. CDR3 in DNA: TGTGCCAGCAGATGGGACAGGTCCCAGCATTTT. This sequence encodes CASRWDRSQHF.

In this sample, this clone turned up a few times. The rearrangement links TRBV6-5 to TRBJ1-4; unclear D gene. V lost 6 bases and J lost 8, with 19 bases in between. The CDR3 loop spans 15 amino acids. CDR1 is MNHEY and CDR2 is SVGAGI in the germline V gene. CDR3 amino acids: CASRGGGGSREKLFF. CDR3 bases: TGTGCCAGCAGGGGAGGAGGAGGGTCCCGGGAAAAACTGTTTTTT.

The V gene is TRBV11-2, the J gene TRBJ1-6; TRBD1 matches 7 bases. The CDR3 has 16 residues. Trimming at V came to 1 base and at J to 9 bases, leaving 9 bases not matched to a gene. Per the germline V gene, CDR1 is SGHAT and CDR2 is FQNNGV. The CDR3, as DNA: TGTGCCAGCAGCTTAGGTCCCGACAGGGCAGGTTCACCCCTCCACTTT. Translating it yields CASSLGPDRAGSPLHF.

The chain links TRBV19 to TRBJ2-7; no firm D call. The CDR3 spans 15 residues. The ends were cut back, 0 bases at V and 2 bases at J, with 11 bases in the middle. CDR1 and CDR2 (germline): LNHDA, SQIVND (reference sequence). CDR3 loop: CASSIDGSGAYEQYF. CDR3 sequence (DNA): TGTGCCAGTAGTATAGATGGCAGTGGAGCCTACGAGCAGTACTTC.

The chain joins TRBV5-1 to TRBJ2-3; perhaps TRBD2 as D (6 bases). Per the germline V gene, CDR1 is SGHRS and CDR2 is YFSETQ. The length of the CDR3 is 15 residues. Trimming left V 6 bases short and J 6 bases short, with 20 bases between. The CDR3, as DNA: TGCGCCAGCAACGAGTTAAACGGGGGAAGCGATACGCAGTATTTT. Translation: CASNELNGGSDTQYF. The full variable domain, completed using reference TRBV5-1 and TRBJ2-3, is KAGVTQTPRYLIKTRGQQVTLSCSPISGHRSVSWYQQTPGQGLQFLFEYFSETQRNKGNFPGRFSGRQFSNSRSEMNVSTLELGDSALYLCASNELNGGSDTQYFGPGTRLTVL.

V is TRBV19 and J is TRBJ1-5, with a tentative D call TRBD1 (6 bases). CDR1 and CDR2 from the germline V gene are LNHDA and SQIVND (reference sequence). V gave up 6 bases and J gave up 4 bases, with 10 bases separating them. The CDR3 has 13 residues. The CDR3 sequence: CASSPQGNQPQHF. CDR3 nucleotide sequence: TGTGCCAGTAGCCCACAGGGAAATCAGCCCCAGCATTTT.

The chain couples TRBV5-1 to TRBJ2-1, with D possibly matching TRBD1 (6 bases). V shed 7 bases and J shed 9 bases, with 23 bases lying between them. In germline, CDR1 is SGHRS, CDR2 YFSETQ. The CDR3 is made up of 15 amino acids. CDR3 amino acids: CASRPPQGAYFEQFF. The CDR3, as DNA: TGCGCCAGCCGACCCCCACAGGGAGCTTATTTTGAGCAGTTCTTC.

The CDR3 nucleotides are TGTGCCAGCAGCTTAGAAGGGGTCTGGGAAGAGACCCAGTACTTC. It specifies CASSLEGVWEETQYF. The chain has TRBV7-7 and TRBJ2-5; a possible D gene is TRBD1 (5 bases). The CDR3 totals 15 residues. The V gene lost 1 base and the J gene lost 3 bases, with 12 bases spanning the gap. Per germline, CDR1 SSHAT and CDR2 FNYEAQ (reference sequence).

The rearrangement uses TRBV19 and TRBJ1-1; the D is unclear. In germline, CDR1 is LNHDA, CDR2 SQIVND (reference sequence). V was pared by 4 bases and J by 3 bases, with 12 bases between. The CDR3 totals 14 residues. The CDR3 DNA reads TGTGCCAGTAGTAACTTTCGCGGGGACACTGAAGCTTTCTTT. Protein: CASSNFRGDTEAFF.

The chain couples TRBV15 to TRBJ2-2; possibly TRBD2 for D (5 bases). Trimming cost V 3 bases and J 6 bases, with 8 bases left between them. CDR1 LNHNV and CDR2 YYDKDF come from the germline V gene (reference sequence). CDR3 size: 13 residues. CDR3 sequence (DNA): TGTGCCACCAGCAGGGGCGGGTCCGGGGAGCTGTTTTTT. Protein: CATSRGGSGELFF.

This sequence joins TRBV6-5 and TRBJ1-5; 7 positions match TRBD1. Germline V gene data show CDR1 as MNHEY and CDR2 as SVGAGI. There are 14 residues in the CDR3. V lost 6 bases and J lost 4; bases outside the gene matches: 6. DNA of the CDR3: TGTGCCAGCAGCTTACCGGGACAGAATCAGCCCCAGCATTTT. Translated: CASSLPGQNQPQHF.

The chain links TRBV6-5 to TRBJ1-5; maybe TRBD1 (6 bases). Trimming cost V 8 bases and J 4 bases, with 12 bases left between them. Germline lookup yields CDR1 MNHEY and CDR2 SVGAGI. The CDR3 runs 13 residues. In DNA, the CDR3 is TGTGCCAGCCGCAGGGGCCCGAATCAGCCCCAGCATTTT. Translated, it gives CASRRGPNQPQHF.

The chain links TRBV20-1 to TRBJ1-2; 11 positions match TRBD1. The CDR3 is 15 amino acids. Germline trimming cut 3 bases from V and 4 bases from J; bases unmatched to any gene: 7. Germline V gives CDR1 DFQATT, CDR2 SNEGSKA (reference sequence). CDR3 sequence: CSASPTGTGGYGYTF. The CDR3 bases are TGCAGTGCTAGTCCGACCGGGACAGGGGGCTATGGCTACACCTTC.

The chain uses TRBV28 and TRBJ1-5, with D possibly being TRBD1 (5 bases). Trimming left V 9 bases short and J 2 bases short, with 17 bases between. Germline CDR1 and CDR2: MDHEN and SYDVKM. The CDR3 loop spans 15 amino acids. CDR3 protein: CASKGWGEGNQPQHF. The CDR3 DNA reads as TGTGCCAGTAAAGGGTGGGGGGAAGGCAATCAGCCCCAGCATTTT.

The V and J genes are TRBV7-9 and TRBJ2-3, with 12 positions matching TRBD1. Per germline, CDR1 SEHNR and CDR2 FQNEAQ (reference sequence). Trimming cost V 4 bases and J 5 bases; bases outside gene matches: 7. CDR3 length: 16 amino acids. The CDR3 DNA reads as TGTGCCAGCAGCTCCGGGGACAGGGGGCTTCAAGATACGCAGTATTTT. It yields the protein CASSSGDRGLQDTQYF.

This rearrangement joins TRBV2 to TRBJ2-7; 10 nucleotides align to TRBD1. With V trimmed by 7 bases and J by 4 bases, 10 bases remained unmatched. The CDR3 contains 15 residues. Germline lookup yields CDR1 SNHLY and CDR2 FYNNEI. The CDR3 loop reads CASTLGGTGVYEQYF. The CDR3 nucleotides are TGTGCCAGCACTTTGGGGGGGACAGGGGTTTACGAGCAGTACTTC. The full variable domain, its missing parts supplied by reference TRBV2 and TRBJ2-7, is EPEVTQTPSHQVTQMGQEVILRCVPISNHLYFYWYRQILGQKVEFLVSFYNNEISEKSEIFDDQFSVERPDGSNFTLKIRSTKLEDSAMYFCASTLGGTGVYEQYFGPGTRLTVT.

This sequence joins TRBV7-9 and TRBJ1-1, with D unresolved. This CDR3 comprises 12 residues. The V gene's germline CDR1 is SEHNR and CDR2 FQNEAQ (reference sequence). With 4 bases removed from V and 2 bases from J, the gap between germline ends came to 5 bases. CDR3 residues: CASSSHNTEAFF. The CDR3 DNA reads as TGTGCCAGCAGCTCCCATAACACTGAAGCTTTCTTT.

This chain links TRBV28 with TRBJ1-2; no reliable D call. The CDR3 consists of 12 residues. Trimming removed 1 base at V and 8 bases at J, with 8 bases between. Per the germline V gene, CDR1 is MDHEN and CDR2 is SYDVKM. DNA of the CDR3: TGTGCCAGCAGTTTATACTCTGCCGGCTACACCTTC. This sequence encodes CASSLYSAGYTF.

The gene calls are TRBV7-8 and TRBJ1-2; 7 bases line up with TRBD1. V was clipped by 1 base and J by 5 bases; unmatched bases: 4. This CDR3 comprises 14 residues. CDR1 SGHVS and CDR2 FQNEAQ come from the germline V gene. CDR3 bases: TGTGCCAGCAGCTTAGGGGCAGGGGGGTATGGCTACACCTTC. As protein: CASSLGAGGYGYTF.

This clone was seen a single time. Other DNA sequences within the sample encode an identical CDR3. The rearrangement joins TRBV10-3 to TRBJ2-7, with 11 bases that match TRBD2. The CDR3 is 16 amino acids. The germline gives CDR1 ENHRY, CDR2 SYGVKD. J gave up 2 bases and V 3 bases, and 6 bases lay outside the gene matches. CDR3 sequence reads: CAISDPGTSGTYEQYF. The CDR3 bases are TGTGCCATCAGTGACCCCGGGACTAGCGGTACCTACGAGCAGTACTTC.

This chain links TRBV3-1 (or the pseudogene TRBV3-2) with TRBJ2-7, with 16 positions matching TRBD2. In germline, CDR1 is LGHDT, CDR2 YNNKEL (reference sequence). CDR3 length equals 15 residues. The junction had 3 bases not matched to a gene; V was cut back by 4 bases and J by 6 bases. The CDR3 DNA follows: TGTGCCAGCAGCCCGGGACTAGCGGGGGGGTCCGAGCAGTACTTC. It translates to CASSPGLAGGSEQYF.

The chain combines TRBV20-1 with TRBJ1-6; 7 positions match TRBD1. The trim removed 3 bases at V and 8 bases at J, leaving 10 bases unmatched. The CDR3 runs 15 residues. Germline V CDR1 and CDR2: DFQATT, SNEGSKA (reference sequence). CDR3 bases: TGCAGTGCTAGTTGGGACAGTTTGGTAGATTCACCCCTCCACTTT. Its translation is CSASWDSLVDSPLHF.

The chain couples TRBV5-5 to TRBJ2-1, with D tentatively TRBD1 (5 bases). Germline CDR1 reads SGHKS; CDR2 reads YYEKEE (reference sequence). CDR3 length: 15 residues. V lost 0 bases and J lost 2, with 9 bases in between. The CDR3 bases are TGTGCCAGCAGCTTGGAGGGGCGAGCCTACAATGAGCAGTTCTTC. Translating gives CASSLEGRAYNEQFF.

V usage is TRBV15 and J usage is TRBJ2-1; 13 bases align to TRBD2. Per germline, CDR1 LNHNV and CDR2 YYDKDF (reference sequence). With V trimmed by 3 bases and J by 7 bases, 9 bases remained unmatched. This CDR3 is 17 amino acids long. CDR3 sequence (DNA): TGTGCCACCAGCAGGGGCCTACTAGCGGGAGGGTGGAATGAGCAGTTCTTC. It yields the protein CATSRGLLAGGWNEQFF.

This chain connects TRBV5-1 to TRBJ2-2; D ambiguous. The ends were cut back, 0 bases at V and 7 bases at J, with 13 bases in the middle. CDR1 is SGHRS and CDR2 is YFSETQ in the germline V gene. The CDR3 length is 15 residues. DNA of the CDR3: TGCGCCAGCAGCTTGGAGTCTCAAGTAGACGGGGAGCTGTTTTTT. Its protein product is CASSLESQVDGELFF. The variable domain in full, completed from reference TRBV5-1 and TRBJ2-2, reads KAGVTQTPRYLIKTRGQQVTLSCSPISGHRSVSWYQQTPGQGLQFLFEYFSETQRNKGNFPGRFSGRQFSNSRSEMNVSTLELGDSALYLCASSLESQVDGELFFGEGSRLTVL.

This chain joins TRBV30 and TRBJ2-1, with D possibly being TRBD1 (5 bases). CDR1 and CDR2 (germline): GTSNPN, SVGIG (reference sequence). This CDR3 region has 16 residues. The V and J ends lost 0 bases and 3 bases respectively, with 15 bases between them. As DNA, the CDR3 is TGTGCCTGGAGTGTTGGGGCCGCCGCCCGCTACAATGAGCAGTTCTTC. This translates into CAWSVGAAARYNEQFF.